The 4 T cell receptor beta chains below were found in one sample sequenced in a study of T cells and Merkel cell carcinoma outcomes. Assay: immunoSEQ multiplex PCR; the TCRdb copy retains only in-frame clones and omits some. Among roughly 11,000 clones listed, roughly 96% were seen once. The sample taken for sequencing was tumor tissue from Merkel cell carcinoma. These receptor sequences come from a human donor with Merkel cell carcinoma.

The chain is built from TRBV5-6 and TRBJ2-5, with TRBD1 matching over 9 bases. CDR3 length equals 15 residues. Germline lookup yields CDR1 SGHDT and CDR2 YYEEEE. V gave up 0 bases and J gave up 3 bases; unmatched junction bases: 3. CDR3 amino acids: CASSLDRGHEETQYF. For the CDR3, the DNA is TGTGCCAGCAGCTTGGACAGGGGGCACGAAGAGACCCAGTACTTC.

The chain recombines TRBV7-9 with TRBJ2-7; no clear D. CDR3 size: 12 residues. Trimming stripped 5 bases from V and 5 bases from J, with 10 bases between. Germline CDR1 SEHNR, CDR2 FQNEAQ (reference sequence). CDR3 protein: CASSLPWDEQYF. In DNA form, the CDR3 reads TGTGCCAGCAGCCTCCCTTGGGACGAGCAGTACTTC.

The J gene is TRBJ2-7, the V gene TRBV6-1; TRBD2 matches at 8 bases. This CDR3 is 15 amino acids long. V dropped 3 bases and J dropped 2; count of bases not matched to a gene: 6. Germline CDR1 MNHNS, CDR2 SASEGT. As DNA, the CDR3 is TGTGCCAGCAGTGACTTAGCGGGATCCCCCTACGAGCAGTACTTC. It specifies CASSDLAGSPYEQYF.

For this clone: The CDR3 ends on some other residue instead of the conserved phenylalanine or tryptophan, so this is likely a read error. This rearrangement joins TRBV7-9 to TRBJ1-3; 11 nucleotides agree with TRBD1. Unmatched junction bases numbered 0, after V lost 4 bases and J lost 1 base. The CDR3 has 15 amino acids. CDR1 is SEHNR, CDR2 FQNEAQ, per germline (reference sequence). In nucleotides, the CDR3 is TGTGCCAGCAGCTGGGACAGGGGGTCTGGAAACACCATATATGTT. Translating it yields CASSWDRGSGNTIYV.